The rows below give T cell receptor beta chains drawn from one sample of a study of blood T cell repertoires in COVID-19. Method: immunoSEQ multiplex PCR; TCRdb's copy keeps in-frame clones and lacks some. The sample consists of about 360,000 clones, over 75% of them appearing once. Input material: PBMCs or T cells enriched from blood (not recorded which). Receptor source: a woman aged 40 to 50 with acute COVID-19. CDR3s include the opening cysteine and the closing phenylalanine or tryptophan. The D gene is left open where the match is weak. The size field is filled for only some rows; it gives once, few, many or a size class.

clone size	D gene	V gene	J gene	CDR3 protein	CDR3 DNA
.	TRBD2	TRBV30	TRBJ2-7	CAWRSVRGVNSYEQYF	TGTGCCTGGAGATCAGTACGGGGGGTTAATTCCTACGAGCAGTACTTC
.	TRBD2	TRBV30	TRBJ2-5	CAWDPGLAGLQETQYF	TGTGCCTGGGACCCGGGACTAGCAGGACTTCAAGAGACCCAGTACTTC
.	.	TRBV25-1	TRBJ1-2	CASIGAGTGFYGYTF	TGTGCCAGCATTGGGGCAGGAACAGGTTTCTATGGCTACACCTTC
.	.	TRBV6-5	TRBJ1-2	CASRATGNYGYTF	TGTGCCAGCAGAGCCACGGGAAACTATGGCTACACCTTC
.	.	TRBV7-6	TRBJ1-3	CASSQVSSGNTIYF	TGTGCCAGCAGCCAGGTCTCCTCTGGAAACACCATATATTTT
.	TRBD2	TRBV7-9	TRBJ2-1	CASSFGTSGRLNEQFF	TGTGCCAGCAGCTTTGGGACTAGCGGGAGATTGAATGAGCAGTTCTTC
.	TRBD1	TRBV27	TRBJ1-1	CASIRQGGTTEAFF	TGTGCCAGCATCAGACAGGGGGGCACTACTGAAGCTTTCTTT
.	.	TRBV6-5	TRBJ1-6	CASSYSGRGDYSPLHF	TGTGCCAGCAGTTACTCCGGCAGGGGTGACTATTCACCCCTCCACTTT
once	TRBD1	TRBV11-3	TRBJ1-1	CASSRTGSGGYTEAFF	TGTGCCAGCAGCCGGACAGGGTCAGGGGGGTACACTGAAGCTTTCTTT
.	.	TRBV7-8	TRBJ1-1	CASSLGGVKNTEAFF	TGTGCCAGCAGCTTAGGGGGGGTGAAGAACACTGAAGCTTTCTTT
once	TRBD1	TRBV6-1	TRBJ1-3	CASSERDSSGNTIYF	TGTGCCAGCAGTGAAAGGGACAGCTCTGGAAACACCATATATTTT
.	.	TRBV19	TRBJ1-5	CASISRGQSHQPQHF	TGTGCCAGTATCTCGAGAGGACAGAGTCATCAGCCCCAGCATTTT
.	TRBD1	TRBV7-2	TRBJ1-4	CASSFRDRVNEKLFF	TGTGCCAGCAGCTTTCGGGACAGGGTTAATGAAAAACTGTTTTTT
.	.	TRBV6-1	TRBJ2-7	CASSEAYGQGLLHF	TGTGCCAGCAGTGAAGCGTACGGACAGGGACTACTTCACTTC
once	.	TRBV29-1	TRBJ2-1	CSVVSVPNEQFF	TGCAGCGTTGTTTCGGTCCCCAATGAGCAGTTCTTC
.	TRBD1	TRBV2	TRBJ1-6	CASILRTGANSPLHF	TGTGCCAGCATTCTAAGGACAGGGGCAAATTCACCCCTCCACTTT
.	.	TRBV18	TRBJ1-1	CASSPAGLNTEAFF	TGTGCCAGCTCACCAGCAGGCTTGAACACTGAAGCTTTCTTT
.	TRBD1	TRBV13	TRBJ2-3	CASSSLNLLDRDTQYF	TGTGCCAGCAGCTCCCTTAACCTCCTGGACAGGGATACGCAGTATTTT
.	TRBD1	TRBV5-1	TRBJ1-2	CASSSWTGTNYGYTF	TGCGCCAGCAGCTCATGGACAGGAACTAACTATGGCTACACCTTC
.	TRBD1	TRBV6-5	TRBJ2-7	CASTQRDRGDHEQYF	TGTGCCAGCACCCAAAGGGACAGGGGCGATCACGAGCAGTACTTC
.	.	TRBV14	TRBJ1-2	CASSIIFNLAGYGYTF	TGTGCCAGCAGCATAATATTCAATCTGGCTGGCTATGGCTACACCTTC
few	.	TRBV7-9	TRBJ1-1	CASSLNTPGTEAFF	TGTGCCAGCAGCTTAAACACCCCAGGCACTGAAGCTTTCTTT
.	TRBD2	TRBV6-1	TRBJ2-1	CASSEAIGTSLEQFF	TGTGCCAGCAGTGAAGCTATCGGGACTAGCCTTGAGCAGTTCTTC
.	.	TRBV12-3/TRBV12-4	TRBJ1-2	CASAPRRFYGYTF	TGTGCCAGCGCCCCCCGCAGGTTCTATGGCTACACCTTC
once	TRBD1	TRBV19	TRBJ1-6	CASSDRDRGRGSPLHF	TGTGCCAGTAGTGACCGGGACAGGGGGCGAGGTTCACCCCTCCACTTT
.	TRBD1	TRBV6-5	TRBJ1-1	CASRTGANTEAFF	TGTGCCAGCAGGACAGGGGCGAACACTGAAGCTTTCTTT
.	.	TRBV30	TRBJ1-1	CAWTGFNTEAFF	TGTGCCTGGACGGGATTCAACACTGAAGCTTTCTTT